This T cell receptor beta chain was identified during a study of blood T cell repertoires in COVID-19. About the research overall: Acute-phase and convalescent COVID-19 samples originated in the United States, Italy and Spain.

In germline, CDR1 is LNHDA, CDR2 SQIVND (reference sequence). V was pared by 7 bases and J by 7 bases, with 10 bases between. The CDR3 loop spans 11 amino acids. In the original workflow: The authors estimated nucleated cell counts from reference gene primer amplification. The table came from immunoSEQ multiplex PCR; TCRdb's copy has only in-frame clones and leaves some out. The V and J calls and the clone size are those of that table, but D and trimming were determined from the DNA. Here the sample spans tens of thousands of clones, approximately 88% being singletons. This chain links TRBV19 with TRBJ1-1; tentatively, D is TRBD1 (5 bases). The specimen was peripheral blood. This sequence originates from a human donor in a cohort sampled during active COVID-19. CDR3 coding DNA: TGTGCCAGTAACCTGGGGGGTGAAGCTTTCTTT. This translates into CASNLGGEAFF.